Listed below are T cell receptor beta chains from one sample, sequenced in a study of T-cell memory formation after mild COVID-19. TCRdb re-derived calls from the 5' RACE reads in MiXCR, one entry per CDR3 protein. Of 190,000 or so distinct CDR3 sequences listed, around 25% are singletons. The sequenced sample consisted of PBMCs or a T cell subset sorted from them (not recorded which). These receptors were taken from an adult woman who had mild COVID-19 (a few samples of this study predate the infection). Cell type and time point are not known. CDR3s include the opening cysteine and the closing phenylalanine or tryptophan. D genes are given only for firm matches. Size tells how often a clone was seen (once, few, many) or the class of an expanded clone, and some rows leave it out.

TRBJ2-1,.,TRBV7-9,TRBD2,TGTGCCAGCAGCGTTTACGGACTAGCGGGTCACAATGAGCAGTTCTTC,CASSVYGLAGHNEQFF
TRBJ2-5,.,TRBV9,.,TGTGCCAGCAGCGTAGCTACAAAGTGGGGAGAGACCCAGTACTTC,CASSVATKWGETQYF
TRBJ1-2,.,TRBV7-9,TRBD1,TGTGCCAGCAGCCCCGTTCCTGCCGGGACAGGGGTTGGGTATGGCTACACCTTC,CASSPVPAGTGVGYGYTF
TRBJ2-1,few,TRBV4-3,TRBD2,TGCGCCAGCAGCCAGACTAGCGTAAGGAGCTCCTACAATGAGCAGTTCTTC,CASSQTSVRSSYNEQFF
TRBJ2-5,few,TRBV27,TRBD1,TGTGCCAGCAGTTCGGGGACAGGGTTCCCCCGGCGGGCAGAGACCCAGTACTTC,CASSSGTGFPRRAETQYF
TRBJ2-1,few,TRBV20-1,TRBD2,TGCAGTGCTAGAGATATTAGCGGGGAACCGAGCCAGTTCTTC,CSARDISGEPSQFF
TRBJ1-2,once,TRBV3-1,TRBD1,TGTGCCAGCAGAGGGACAGGGGGATTCTATGGCTACACCTTC,CASRGTGGFYGYTF
TRBJ1-6,few,TRBV2,.,TGTGCCAGCAGGCCCGACGCGTCAGGGAATTCACCCCTCCACTTT,CASRPDASGNSPLHF
TRBJ2-2,.,TRBV27,TRBD1,TGTGCCAGCAGAAGGGGGACAGGGACTGGCGGGGAGCTGTTTTTT,CASRRGTGTGGELFF
TRBJ2-5,.,TRBV18,.,TGTGCCAGCTCACCGCGATTGGGAGAGACCCAGTACTTC,CASSPRLGETQYF
TRBJ2-1,.,TRBV25-1,TRBD1,TGTGCCAGCAGTGAAGACAGGGGGATCTACAATGAGCAGTTCTTC,CASSEDRGIYNEQFF
TRBJ2-1,.,TRBV27,.,TGTGCCAGCAGTTTAGGCGGCGGGAAGATGATCAATGAGCAGTTCTTC,CASSLGGGKMINEQFF
TRBJ2-1,.,TRBV4-1,.,TGCGCCAGCAGCCAAGATATCCCGGGGACCGCCAGTGAGCAGTTCTTC,CASSQDIPGTASEQFF
TRBJ1-2,.,TRBV7-3,.,TGTGCCAGCAGCTTAAACGGAGGCGGTGACTATGGCTACACCTTC,CASSLNGGGDYGYTF
TRBJ1-5,few,TRBV27,TRBD1,TGTGCCAGCAGTTCTCAGGTCAACCCGGGACAGGGATTCGGTCAGCCCCAGCATTTT,CASSSQVNPGQGFGQPQHF
TRBJ2-3,.,TRBV5-5,.,TGTGCCAGCAGTCTTTATGTGGTGCGAGCAGATACGCAGTATTTT,CASSLYVVRADTQYF
TRBJ2-1,many,TRBV29-1,TRBD2,TGCAGCGTATTAGCGGGGATCGACTCCTACAATGAGCAGTTCTTC,CSVLAGIDSYNEQFF
TRBJ1-5,.,TRBV3-1,.,TGTGCCAGCAGCCCTAGGGGCGTTCAGCCCCAGCATTTT,CASSPRGVQPQHF
TRBJ2-7,.,TRBV6-2/TRBV6-3,TRBD2,TGTGCCAGCAGGAGATCCGGTAGCGGGAGTTTCGGCGAGCAGTACTTC,CASRRSGSGSFGEQYF
TRBJ1-4,.,TRBV9,.,TGTGCCAGCAGCGTAGCTTGGGGGAGTACGGATGAAAAACTGTTTTTT,CASSVAWGSTDEKLFF
TRBJ1-6,few,TRBV4-3,.,TGCGCCAGCAGCCAAGATGCCCAGGGTAATTCACCCCTCCACTTT,CASSQDAQGNSPLHF
TRBJ2-7,many,TRBV27,TRBD1,TGTGCCAGCAGTTTATCCACCGGACAGGCTGGATACGAGCAGTACTTC,CASSLSTGQAGYEQYF
TRBJ2-3,once,TRBV7-2,TRBD1,TGTGCCAGCAGATCTAGGGAACAGGGGGCTGGAGATACGCAGTATTTT,CASRSREQGAGDTQYF
TRBJ2-7,few,TRBV28,.,TGTGCCAGCAGTAAAACCTACGAGCAGTACTTC,CASSKTYEQYF
TRBJ1-2,.,TRBV7-2,.,TGTGCCAGCAGCCTAAGGTTCTATGGCTACACCTTC,CASSLRFYGYTF
TRBJ1-6,.,TRBV20-1,TRBD1,TGCAGTGCTAGAGAACTCCGGGACAGGGTCGCGAATTCACCCCTCCACTTT,CSARELRDRVANSPLHF
TRBJ2-3,few,TRBV15,TRBD2,TGTGCCACCAGCAAGCGCGGGAGTAGCACAGATACGCAGTATTTT,CATSKRGSSTDTQYF
TRBJ1-5,few,TRBV7-2,.,TGTGCCAGCAGCCTCAGGGTCGGGGGCAATCAGCCCCAGCATTTT,CASSLRVGGNQPQHF
TRBJ1-1,.,TRBV27,.,TGTGCCAGCAGTTTCGGCCGGGGGAACACTGAAGCTTTCTTT,CASSFGRGNTEAFF
TRBJ2-5,.,TRBV5-1,TRBD1,TGCGCCAGCAGCTTGGCCCCGACCCGACAGGGGCCCTCGGAGACCCAGTACTTC,CASSLAPTRQGPSETQYF
TRBJ2-3,few,TRBV30,.,TGTGCCTGGAGACGCCTAAACACAGATACGCAGTATTTT,CAWRRLNTDTQYF
TRBJ2-7,.,TRBV3-1,.,TGTGCCAGCAGCCAAGGTCTATACGAGCAGTACTTC,CASSQGLYEQYF
TRBJ2-3,.,TRBV29-1,TRBD2,TGCAGCGCCGAAGGGACTAGCGGGAGGTCCACAGATACGCAGTATTTT,CSAEGTSGRSTDTQYF
TRBJ2-7,.,TRBV9,.,TGTGCCAGCGGGGTGGGGGAGGCCCCCTACGAGCAGTACTTC,CASGVGEAPYEQYF
TRBJ2-3,.,TRBV4-3,.,TGCGCCAGCAGCCAAGATAGGAACACAGATACGCAGTATTTT,CASSQDRNTDTQYF
TRBJ2-7,.,TRBV7-6,TRBD2,TGTGCCAGCAGCTTCTTGGCGGGGGGGCGCGAGCAGTACTTC,CASSFLAGGREQYF
TRBJ2-3,few,TRBV7-9,.,TGTGCCAGCAGCTTAGGGCGGGTAGCAGCCGCCACAGATACGCAGTATTTT,CASSLGRVAAATDTQYF
TRBJ2-1,.,TRBV9,.,TGTGCCAGCAGCGTAGGGGGCGAACCCTACAATGAGCAGTTCTTC,CASSVGGEPYNEQFF
TRBJ2-3,few,TRBV6-5,.,TGTGCCAGCAGCCAGGGGTGGCGGCCCACAGATACGCAGTATTTT,CASSQGWRPTDTQYF
TRBJ1-4,few,TRBV5-1,TRBD1,TGCGCCAGCAGCTCGGACAGGGTTAGGGAAAAACTGTTTTTT,CASSSDRVREKLFF
TRBJ2-3,.,TRBV21-1,.,TGTGCCAGCAGCAAAGCACGAAGCGGGACACCAGCAGATACGCAGTATTTT,CASSKARSGTPADTQYF
TRBJ2-5,.,TRBV24-1,TRBD1,TGTGCCACCAGTGGGTCCATGGGCACAGGGGAAGAGACCCAGTACTTC,CATSGSMGTGEETQYF
TRBJ1-1,.,TRBV6-5,.,TGTGCCAGCAGTTACGGGAGGGGACTACCTCTCCCTGAAGCTTTCTTT,CASSYGRGLPLPEAFF
TRBJ2-3,.,TRBV4-1,.,TGCGCCAGCAGCCAAGTGAATGGAGTCGGGCAGTATTTT,CASSQVNGVGQYF
TRBJ1-2,.,TRBV24-1,.,TGTGCCACCAGTGATTTTCGGGGTTCCGGCTACACCTTC,CATSDFRGSGYTF
TRBJ1-2,.,TRBV12-3/TRBV12-4,.,TGTGCCAGCAGTTTAGGACAGACCCTTCGTTATGGCTACACCTTC,CASSLGQTLRYGYTF
TRBJ1-2,.,TRBV29-1,.,TGCAGCGCTGAAGATGGGGCGGACCGCTATGGCTACACCTTC,CSAEDGADRYGYTF
TRBJ2-3,.,TRBV24-1,.,TGTGCCACCAGTGATTTGGGACTCACAGATACGCAGTATTTT,CATSDLGLTDTQYF
TRBJ2-5,.,TRBV4-3,.,TGCGCCAGCAGCCAAGAATTTTTTGAGACCCAGTACTTC,CASSQEFFETQYF
TRBJ1-2,.,TRBV5-1,TRBD1,TGCGCCAGCAGCTTGACGACGGGACAGGGGGCTCGTGGCTACACCTTC,CASSLTTGQGARGYTF
TRBJ2-7,few,TRBV7-3,TRBD2,TGTGCCAGCAGCTTGGTAGCGGGAGGGGGAAAGTACTTC,CASSLVAGGGKYF
TRBJ2-7,.,TRBV3-1,TRBD2,TGTGCCAGCCGGGATGGGGGGGGAACCTACGAGCAGTACTTC,CASRDGGGTYEQYF
TRBJ2-7,.,TRBV12-3/TRBV12-4,.,TGTGCCAGCAGCCCCCTGGGTTTGTACGAGCAGTACTTC,CASSPLGLYEQYF
TRBJ2-1,.,TRBV4-1,.,TGCGCCAGCAGCCAAGATCGGGGTTTTGGGAATGAGCAGTTCTTC,CASSQDRGFGNEQFF
TRBJ2-7,.,TRBV29-1,TRBD2,TGCAGCGTTCATCATCGGGCTAGCGGAGATAGCTACGAGCAGTACTTC,CSVHHRASGDSYEQYF
TRBJ2-4,few,TRBV12-3/TRBV12-4,TRBD2,TGTGCCAGCAGGACGGGGGGGAGTGAAGTCATTCAGTACTTC,CASRTGGSEVIQYF
TRBJ2-1,once,TRBV12-3/TRBV12-4,TRBD2,TGTGCCAGCAGAAAACGACTAGCGGGGAACAATGAGCAGTTCTTC,CASRKRLAGNNEQFF
TRBJ2-5,few,TRBV12-3/TRBV12-4,TRBD2,TGTGCCAGCAGTTGGCCGGGACTAGCGGGAGGACGGTACCAAGAGACCCAGTACTTC,CASSWPGLAGGRYQETQYF
TRBJ1-5,.,TRBV12-3/TRBV12-4,TRBD1,TGTGCCAGCAGTTCACAGGGGGCAAGCAATCAGCCCCAGCATTTT,CASSSQGASNQPQHF